These 23 T cell receptor beta chains originate from one sample sequenced in a study of cytomegalovirus exposure and HLA in healthy donors. The PCR ran on 60 Vbeta and 13 Jbeta primers. Clones were read by immunoSEQ multiplex PCR, and TCRdb kept only the in-frame ones, dropping some. The sample lists under 200,000 clones, roughly 74% occurring once. Source material: PBMCs. The receptors here all came from a male donor in good health and CMV-seronegative.

V usage is TRBV11-2 and J usage is TRBJ2-3; D call uncertain. Trimming removed 1 base at V and 2 bases at J, with 7 bases between. In germline, CDR1 is SGHAT, CDR2 FQNNGV. The CDR3 runs 14 residues. As DNA, the CDR3 is TGTGCCAGCAGCTTAGGGCAGATCACAGATACGCAGTATTTT. It translates to CASSLGQITDTQYF.

The chain couples TRBV27 to TRBJ1-2; D may be TRBD1 (5 bases). V lost 5 bases to trimming and J lost 1 base, with 11 bases between them. CDR1 is MNHEY and CDR2 is SMNVEV in the germline V gene (reference sequence). This CDR3 region has 14 residues. The CDR3 region is CASSRAGGNYGYTF. The CDR3 DNA reads as TGTGCCAGCAGTCGTGCGGGGGGTAACTATGGCTACACCTTC.

J is TRBJ2-5 and V is TRBV6-1; 13 bases are shared with TRBD2. Germline V CDR1 and CDR2: MNHNS, SASEGT. The CDR3 is made up of 15 amino acids. Trimming at V came to 6 bases and at J to 5 bases, leaving 6 bases not matched to a gene. The CDR3: CASRGLAGPSETQYF. The CDR3 DNA sequence: TGTGCCAGCAGGGGACTAGCGGGGCCCAGCGAGACCCAGTACTTC.

The chain combines TRBV28 with TRBJ1-3; the D gene is possibly TRBD1 (5 bases). This CDR3 contains 13 residues. The V gene's germline CDR1 is MDHEN and CDR2 SYDVKM. V dropped 10 bases and J dropped 0 bases, with 10 bases sitting between them. CDR3 coding DNA: TGTGCCACGACAGACAGCTCTGGAAACACCATATATTTT. Amino acids: CATTDSSGNTIYF.

This chain links TRBV7-9 with TRBJ1-5; 7 nucleotides agree with TRBD1. The junction had 11 bases not matched to a gene; V was cut back by 3 bases and J by 0 bases. Germline lookup yields CDR1 SEHNR and CDR2 FQNEAQ (reference sequence). This CDR3 comprises 18 residues. CDR3 DNA sequence: TGTGCCAGCAGCTTTCTCCGACAGGGCGGTTATAGCAATCAGCCCCAGCATTTT. Translation gives CASSFLRQGGYSNQPQHF.

The chain employs TRBV10-2 and TRBJ2-5, with 7 bases aligning to TRBD1. The V gene end was trimmed by 10 bases and the J gene end by 4 bases; junction bases not matched to a gene: 6. The CDR3 loop spans 12 amino acids. Germline lookup yields CDR1 WSHSY and CDR2 SAAADI. The CDR3 region is CATRQGVETQYF. CDR3 coding DNA: TGCGCCACCCGACAGGGAGTAGAGACCCAGTACTTC.

The chain joins TRBV28 to TRBJ2-3; D gene ambiguous. Germline V CDR1 and CDR2: MDHEN, SYDVKM. V dropped 7 bases and J dropped 4 bases, with 12 bases sitting between them. There are 13 residues in the CDR3. This CDR3 is CASTVAVADTQYF. The DNA of the CDR3 is TGTGCCAGCACCGTGGCGGTCGCAGATACGCAGTATTTT.

The genes are TRBV25-1 and TRBJ2-7, with 7 bases lining up with TRBD2. Germline CDR1 and CDR2: MGHDK and SYGVNS. Trimming at V came to 10 bases and at J to 3 bases, leaving 6 bases not matched to a gene. This CDR3 comprises 12 residues. The CDR3 loop reads CATVSGYYEQYF. The CDR3 DNA reads TGTGCCACCGTTAGCGGGTACTACGAGCAGTACTTC.

CDR3 in amino acids: CASSGTRGGQETQYF. The CDR3 DNA is TGTGCCAGCAGTGGAACCAGGGGCGGCCAAGAGACCCAGTACTTC. The J gene is TRBJ2-5, the V gene TRBV2, with D possibly matching TRBD1 (6 bases). The CDR3 runs to 15 residues. Trimming removed 4 bases at V and 1 base at J, with 13 bases between. The germline CDR1 and CDR2 sequences are SNHLY and FYNNEI.

V and J are TRBV11-2 and TRBJ1-5; D is uncertain. Trimming took 1 base from V and 9 from J, leaving 10 bases between them. Germline assignment: CDR1 SGHAT and CDR2 FQNNGV. The CDR3 length is 13 residues. The DNA for the CDR3 is TGTGCCAGCAGCTTAGGACTCCGTGGGCCCCAGCATTTT. Translated: CASSLGLRGPQHF.

J is TRBJ2-1 and V is TRBV7-3; 11 nucleotides line up with TRBD2. V was clipped by 4 bases and J by 2 bases; unmatched bases: 4. Germline V gene lookup returns CDR1 SGHTA and CDR2 FQGTGA. The CDR3 spans 16 residues. The CDR3 coding sequence is TGTGCCAGCAGCTCATTAGCGGGGGGGCCCTACAATGAGCAGTTCTTC. Translation: CASSSLAGGPYNEQFF.

Only a few counts were recorded for this clone. V and J are TRBV14 and TRBJ1-1, with 8 bases identical to TRBD1. CDR3 length: 14 amino acids. J lost 11 bases, V lost 4 bases, and 12 bases had no gene match. Per the germline V gene, CDR1 is SGHDN and CDR2 is FVKESK. The CDR3: CASSRVTGAGEAFF. The CDR3 coding sequence is TGTGCCAGCAGCCGCGTGACAGGGGCAGGAGAGGCTTTCTTT.

This clone was detected a few times. The chain links TRBV19 to TRBJ2-5, with TRBD1 identical over 7 bases. Near its end, the DNA agrees better with TRBJ2-7, so the J call may be wrong. The germline V gene has CDR1 LNHDA and CDR2 SQIVND (reference sequence). The CDR3 spans 14 residues. The CDR3: CASPDRVGTYEQYF. The CDR3 nucleotides are TGTGCCAGTCCTGACAGGGTGGGGACCTACGAGCAGTACTTC.

This chain connects TRBV4-3 to TRBJ1-2, with TRBD1 as a possible D gene (6 bases). Germline V gene data show CDR1 as LGHNA and CDR2 as YSLEER. The CDR3 has 14 residues. Trimming took 3 bases from V and 3 from J, leaving 11 bases between them. The CDR3 coding sequence is TGCGCCAGCAGCCACGACCGGACAGACTATGGCTACACCTTC. Translating it yields CASSHDRTDYGYTF.

This chain joins TRBV25-1 and TRBJ2-7, with a possible D match to TRBD1 (5 bases). This CDR3 spans 14 amino acids. Germline CDR1 and CDR2: MGHDK and SYGVNS. The V gene lost 5 bases and the J gene lost 5 bases, with 16 bases spanning the gap. The CDR3 reads CASSIAGSPNEQYF. The CDR3 nucleotides are TGTGCCAGCAGTATTGCAGGGTCTCCGAACGAGCAGTACTTC.

The rearrangement joins TRBV6-5 to TRBJ1-1, with 8 bases that match TRBD1. This CDR3 is built from 16 residues. CDR1 MNHEY and CDR2 SVGAGI come from the germline V gene. Losses at the gene ends were 4 bases for V and 5 bases for J; bases not matched to a gene: 12. The CDR3 loop is CASSSRGRGRGTEAFF. The CDR3 DNA reads TGTGCCAGCAGTTCTCGGGGCAGGGGGCGCGGGACTGAAGCTTTCTTT.

As to this clone: Other DNA sequences in the same sample also yield this CDR3. V and J are TRBV30 and TRBJ2-7, with TRBD1 matching 7 bases. CDR1 is GTSNPN and CDR2 is SVGIG in the germline V gene (reference sequence). J lost 5 bases, V lost 0 bases, and 7 bases had no gene match. This CDR3 has 14 amino acids. The CDR3 DNA sequence: TGTGCCTGGAGTGTACTTAGGGGGCGCAACGAGCAGTACTTC. Its translation is CAWSVLRGRNEQYF.

V and J are TRBV11-3 and TRBJ2-1; maybe TRBD2 (5 bases). The CDR3 runs to 15 residues. The ends were cut back, 1 base at V and 5 bases at J, with 12 bases in the middle. Germline V CDR1 and CDR2: SGHNT, YENEEA. The CDR3 here is CASSLGESLDNEQFF. The CDR3 DNA is TGTGCCAGCAGCTTAGGGGAGTCCCTGGACAATGAGCAGTTCTTC.

The chain links TRBV27 to TRBJ2-1; maybe TRBD2 (6 bases). Germline V lookup: CDR1 MNHEY, CDR2 SMNVEV (reference sequence). The CDR3 has 15 amino acids. Trimming left V 1 base short and J 1 base short, with 8 bases between. CDR3 sequence (DNA): TGTGCCAGCAGTTTATTCGGGGGATCCTACAATGAGCAGTTCTTC. This encodes CASSLFGGSYNEQFF.

Only a few counts were recorded for this clone. This CDR3 is CASSSWGDSPYEQYF. The CDR3 nucleotides read TGTGCCAGCAGCTCCTGGGGGGACTCCCCCTACGAGCAGTACTTC. The chain is built from TRBV14 and TRBJ2-7; D perhaps matches TRBD2 (6 bases). V shed 5 bases and J shed 2 bases, with 16 bases lying between them. CDR3 size: 15 residues. Germline CDR1 SGHDN, CDR2 FVKESK.

This chain joins TRBV11-2 and TRBJ2-2, with D maybe TRBD1 (6 bases). Germline assignment: CDR1 SGHAT and CDR2 FQNNGV. The CDR3 runs to 15 residues. V was shortened by 4 bases and J by 4 bases, with 13 bases between the two germline ends. The CDR3 region has the DNA TGTGCCAGCAGCTCCCCTGCAGGGGCCACCGGGGAGCTGTTTTTT. Translation gives CASSSPAGATGELFF.

J is TRBJ1-6 and V is TRBV19; unclear D gene. CDR3 length equals 13 residues. V was pared by 5 bases and J by 12 bases, with 14 bases between. Germline CDR1 reads LNHDA; CDR2 reads SQIVND (reference sequence). CDR3 sequence reads: CASSVDDIEPLHF. CDR3 bases: TGTGCCAGTAGTGTGGATGACATCGAACCCCTCCACTTT.

This rearrangement joins TRBV7-9 to TRBJ2-5; no clear D. With 5 bases removed from V and 3 bases from J, the gap between germline ends came to 16 bases. Germline CDR1 SEHNR, CDR2 FQNEAQ (reference sequence). CDR3 length: 15 amino acids. The CDR3 DNA reads TGTGCCAGCAGCCCATTCGACTGGCAGAAAGAGACCCAGTACTTC. Encoded protein: CASSPFDWQKETQYF.